The source of this T cell receptor (beta chain) is a study of T-cell reconstitution after alpha-beta-depleted transplantation in children. This CDR3 contains 16 residues. Looked up from germline, CDR1 is SGHRS and CDR2 is YFSETQ. V lost 0 bases, J lost 2 bases, and 15 bases lay in between. The authors prepared the TCRbeta library with unique molecular identifiers. TCRdb re-called the PCR reads with MiXCR, one entry per CDR3 protein. The table has 200,000 to 300,000 distinct CDR3 sequences, 9.5% to 15% seen once. This chain joins TRBV5-1 and TRBJ2-7; D is possibly TRBD1 (5 bases). The TCR sequence derives from a human donor who donated a stem cell graft to a child with acute lymphoblastic leukemia. Material: PBMCs from the stem cell graft donor, obtained from the stem cell graft. In DNA, the CDR3 is TGCGCCAGCAGCTTGGAAGGGGCCCTTCATACCTACGAGCAGTACTTC. Protein product: CASSLEGALHTYEQYF.